This TCR beta chain is drawn from a study of blood T cells in healthy people across ages. PCR was performed a second time for about 6 to 12 cycles using a sample-barcoded 5' primer and a J-beta primer mix. TCRdb re-called the 5' RACE reads with MiXCR, one entry per CDR3 protein. Of 1.5 million to 2 million distinct CDR3 sequences listed, 28% are singletons. The CDR3 has 15 residues. Germline values: CDR1 MDHEN, CDR2 SYDVKM. Trimming removed 3 bases from V and 0 bases from J, with 12 bases in between. This TCR was recovered from a woman aged 25 to 39 in good health. The sequencing input was blood. This rearrangement joins TRBV28 to TRBJ2-7, with unresolved D. The CDR3 region is CASSFWANSSYEQYF. The CDR3, as DNA: TGTGCCAGCAGTTTTTGGGCCAATTCCTCCTACGAGCAGTACTTC.